A single sample is the source of the 7 T cell receptor beta chains below, sequenced in a study of blood T cells in healthy people across ages. A J-beta primer mix and a sample-barcoded 5' primer were used in a second PCR of roughly 6 to 12 cycles. TCRdb reprocessed the 5' RACE reads via MiXCR and lists one record per CDR3 protein. The sample holds 600,000 or so distinct CDR3 sequences, around a fifth seen once. The source material was blood. Receptors were obtained from a man between 65 and 85 years old in good health.

This clonotype was counted a few times. V and J are TRBV20-1 and TRBJ2-4, with 7 bases lining up with TRBD2. Losses at the gene ends were 1 base for V and 4 bases for J; bases not matched to a gene: 4. The length of the CDR3 is 14 residues. Germline V gene lookup returns CDR1 DFQATT and CDR2 SNEGSKA (reference sequence). The CDR3 loop reads CSARAGSGKNIQYF. CDR3 bases: TGCAGTGCTAGAGCAGGTAGCGGGAAAAACATTCAGTACTTC.

The chain recombines TRBV5-1 with TRBJ1-4; tentatively, D is TRBD1 (5 bases). CDR3 length: 14 residues. CDR1 and CDR2 (germline): SGHRS, YFSETQ. Trimming removed 3 bases from V and 8 bases from J, with 14 bases in between. CDR3 amino acids: CASSSGTRDEKLFF. Written as DNA, the CDR3 is TGCGCCAGCAGCTCCGGGACCCGAGACGAAAAACTGTTTTTT. Supplemented by reference TRBV5-1 and TRBJ1-4, the full variable domain reads KAGVTQTPRYLIKTRGQQVTLSCSPISGHRSVSWYQQTPGQGLQFLFEYFSETQRNKGNFPGRFSGRQFSNSRSEMNVSTLELGDSALYLCASSSGTRDEKLFFGSGTQLSVL.

This clonotype was observed at least ten times. This chain uses TRBV20-1 with TRBJ2-3, with D possibly matching TRBD2 (5 bases). Trimming pared 6 bases from V and 1 base from J, leaving 14 bases between. Per the germline V gene, CDR1 is DFQATT and CDR2 is SNEGSKA (reference sequence). The CDR3 sequence is 14 residues long. Here the CDR3 reads CSAYPLAGTDTQYF. DNA for the CDR3: TGCAGTGCCTACCCTCTAGCTGGCACAGATACGCAGTATTTT.

The chain has TRBV5-4 and TRBJ2-7, with D perhaps being TRBD1 or TRBD2 (6 bases each). V was trimmed by 2 bases and J by 1 base, leaving 19 bases between them. Germline V gene sequence: CDR1 SGHNT, CDR2 YYREEE (reference sequence). The length of the CDR3 is 17 residues. CDR3 sequence (DNA): TGTGCCAGCAGCTTAGTTCCGGGGGCGCCACCGTCCTACGAGCAGTACTTC. As protein: CASSLVPGAPPSYEQYF.

This clonotype was counted between two and nine times. The conserved closing phenylalanine or tryptophan is absent in this CDR3, likely reflecting a read error. The gene calls are TRBV20-1 and TRBJ2-4, with D possibly TRBD1 on 6 matching bases. With 3 bases removed from V and 9 bases from J, the gap between germline ends came to 15 bases. CDR3 length equals 13 residues. The germline V gene has CDR1 DFQATT and CDR2 SNEGSKA (reference sequence). This CDR3 reads CSASLEGVGIQYL. Here the CDR3 DNA reads TGCAGTGCTAGTCTCGAGGGGGTGGGCATTCAGTACCTC.

V is TRBV5-1 and J is TRBJ2-5, with 7 positions matching TRBD1. CDR3 size: 14 residues. Germline trimming cut 4 bases from V and 2 bases from J; bases unmatched to any gene: 5. The germline gives CDR1 SGHRS, CDR2 YFSETQ. CDR3 nucleotide sequence: TGCGCCAGCAGCACCACAGGGGAACAAGAGACCCAGTACTTC. This gives the protein CASSTTGEQETQYF. Full variable domain (remainder filled in from reference TRBV5-1 and TRBJ2-5): KAGVTQTPRYLIKTRGQQVTLSCSPISGHRSVSWYQQTPGQGLQFLFEYFSETQRNKGNFPGRFSGRQFSNSRSEMNVSTLELGDSALYLCASSTTGEQETQYFGPGTRLLVL.

This clonotype was recorded at least ten times. The junction differs from germline at one of its ends, possibly a read error. The genes are TRBV5-1 and TRBJ2-5, with no clear D. Germline CDR1 reads SGHRS; CDR2 reads YFSETQ. The CDR3 totals 11 residues. The CDR3 protein is CASQYQETQYF. The CDR3 DNA follows: TGTGCCAGCCAGTACCAAGAGACCCAGTACTTC.